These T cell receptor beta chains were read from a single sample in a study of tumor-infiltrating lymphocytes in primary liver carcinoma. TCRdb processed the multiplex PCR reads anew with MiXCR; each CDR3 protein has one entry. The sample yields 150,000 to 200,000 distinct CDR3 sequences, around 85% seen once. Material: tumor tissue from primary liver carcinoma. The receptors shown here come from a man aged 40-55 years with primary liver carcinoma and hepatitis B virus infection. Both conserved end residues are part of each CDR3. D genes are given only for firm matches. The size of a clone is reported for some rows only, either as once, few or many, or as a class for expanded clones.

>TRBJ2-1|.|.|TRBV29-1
TGCAGCGTTGTCTGGGCCCATAGCAGTGAGCAGTTCTTC
CSVVWAHSSEQFF
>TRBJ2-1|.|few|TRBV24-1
TGTGCCACCAGTCGCTTTTCGGTGGGTGAGCAGTTCTTC
CATSRFSVGEQFF
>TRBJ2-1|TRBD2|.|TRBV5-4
TGTGCCAGTGGGGTAGGGACTATCGGGATTAATGAGCAGTTCTTC
CASGVGTIGINEQFF
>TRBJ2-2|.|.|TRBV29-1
TGTAGCGCCCAAGGACATGGTAACACCGGGGAGCTGTTTTTT
CSAQGHGNTGELFF
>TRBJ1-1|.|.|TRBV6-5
TGTGTCAGCAGTTACGGGGATGCGAGAGGTGAAGCTTTCTTT
CVSSYGDARGEAFF
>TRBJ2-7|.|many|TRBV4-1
TGCGCCACTTCGAAGGGGGACGGAAACTACGAGCAGTACTTC
CATSKGDGNYEQYF
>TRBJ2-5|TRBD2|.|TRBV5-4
TGTGCCGGCAACTACTCGAGCGGGAGAGGAGAGACCCAGTACTTC
CAGNYSSGRGETQYF
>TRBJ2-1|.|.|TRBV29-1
TGCAGCGTTGAAGATTATGGCGGGACCACCTACAATGAGCAGTCCTTC
CSVEDYGGTTYNEQSF
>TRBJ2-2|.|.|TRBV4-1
TGCGCCAGCAGCCAACTTATCCTCACCGGGGAGCTCTTTTTT
CASSQLILTGELFF
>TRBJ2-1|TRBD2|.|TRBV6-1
TGTGCCAGCAGTGACCGCCCGGGGACTAGTAGCAATGAACAGTTCTTC
CASSDRPGTSSNEQFF
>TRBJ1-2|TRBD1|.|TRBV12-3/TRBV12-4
TGTGCCATCAGTTCCTGGGACAGGGGCGACTACACCTTC
CAISSWDRGDYTF
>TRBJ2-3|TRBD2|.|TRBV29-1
TGCAGCGCCCAGCGGGGGGACATAGATACGCAGTATTTT
CSAQRGDIDTQYF
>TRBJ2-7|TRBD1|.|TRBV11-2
TGTGCCAGCAGCTTACGATCGACAGGGGAAATCGTGCAGTACTTC
CASSLRSTGEIVQYF
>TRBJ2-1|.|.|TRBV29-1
TGCAGCGTTGGGCTAGAGGGAGTTTCCGATGAGCAGTTCTTC
CSVGLEGVSDEQFF
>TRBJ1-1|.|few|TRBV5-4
TGTGCCAGCAACTTTCCCGGGGTTAACACTGAAGCTTTCTTT
CASNFPGVNTEAFF
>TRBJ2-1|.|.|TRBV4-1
TGCGCCAACAGCCAAGAGTCAGTGACCCAATACAATGAGCAGTTCTTC
CANSQESVTQYNEQFF
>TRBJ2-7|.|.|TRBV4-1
TGCGCCAACAGCCCCTTAGGAGGGATTGGTTACGAGCAGTACTTC
CANSPLGGIGYEQYF
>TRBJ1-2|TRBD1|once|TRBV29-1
TGCATGGTTGAAAAAAGTCAGGGGGACAGGGCCTATGGCTACTCCTTC
CMVEKSQGDRAYGYSF
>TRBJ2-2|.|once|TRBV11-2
TGTGCCAACATCACCACCACTACATGGACGGTGGGGACCGGGGAGCTGTTTTTT
CANITTTTWTVGTGELFF
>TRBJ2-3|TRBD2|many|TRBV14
TGTGCCAGCACCCCTGGGACTAGCGGGAGGGCCTGGAGAGATACGCAGTATTTT
CASTPGTSGRAWRDTQYF
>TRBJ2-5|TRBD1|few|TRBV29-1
TGCAGTGTACGCCCAGGACAGGGATTGAATACCCAGTACTTC
CSVRPGQGLNTQYF
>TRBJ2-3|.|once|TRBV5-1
TGCGCAAGCAACTTGAACGGCAGGGGAAACACAGATACGCAGTATTTT
CASNLNGRGNTDTQYF
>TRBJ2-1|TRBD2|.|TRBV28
TGTACCAGCAGTTTACCCCCACCGGGAGGGAGTGAGCAGTTCTTC
CTSSLPPPGGSEQFF
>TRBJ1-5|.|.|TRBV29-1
TGCAGCGCTGCACAGGGTAATAGCAATCAACCCCACCACTTT
CSAAQGNSNQPHHF
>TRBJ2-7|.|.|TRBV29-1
TGCAGCTTTGAAGATCCAGGAGGAAGTTCCTACGAGCAGTACTTC
CSFEDPGGSSYEQYF
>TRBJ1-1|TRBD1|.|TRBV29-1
TGCATCGGGTCAGGGGGCTGGGGGATGAACACTGAAGTTTTCTTT
CIGSGGWGMNTEVFF
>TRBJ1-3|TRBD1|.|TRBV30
TGTACCTGGAGGCTGACAGGGGGTGGAATCACCATATATTTT
CTWRLTGGGITIYF